Below, 8 T cell receptor beta chains from the same sample are listed, as sequenced in a study of shared clonotypes between healthy human individuals. The repertoire was sequenced with immunoSEQ multiplex PCR; TCRdb's copy has only in-frame clones and lacks some. This repertoire shows about a million clones, roughly 75% found once; its top ten account for about 1.5%. Sequencing used memory CD4+ T cells sorted from blood. Specified subset: CD45RA-negative fraction. Receptors were obtained from a man younger than 35 in good health.

The V call is TRBV11-2, the J call TRBJ1-4, with 8 bases fitting TRBD1. V shed 1 base and J 9 bases; nucleotides not matched to a gene: 19. The CDR3 is 19 amino acids. Germline V lookup: CDR1 SGHAT, CDR2 FQNNGV. The CDR3 is CASSLAGQGRGGPTQKLFF. The CDR3 nucleotides read TGTGCCAGCAGCTTAGCTGGACAGGGCAGGGGGGGCCCTACCCAAAAACTGTTTTTT.

V gene TRBV30 combines with J gene TRBJ1-2; D may be TRBD1 (6 bases). The V end was cut by 8 bases, the J end by 0 bases, with 16 bases between. Germline V gives CDR1 GTSNPN, CDR2 SVGIG (reference sequence). The CDR3 is 14 amino acids. CDR3 residues: CARTVGGTNYGYTF. DNA for the CDR3: TGTGCCCGGACAGTGGGGGGCACTAACTATGGCTACACCTTC.

This chain uses TRBV18 with TRBJ1-2; 7 bases are a match to TRBD1. Trimming removed 3 bases from V and 4 bases from J; junction bases left unmatched: 8. Germline CDR1 KGHSH, CDR2 LQKENI. The CDR3 covers 15 residues. CDR3 DNA: TGTGCCAGCTCACCCGGACAGGCCCTTTTCTATGGCTACACCTTC. Its translation is CASSPGQALFYGYTF.

This clone was observed a few times. CDR3 DNA: TGTGCCAGCAGCTTAGCGTACAGGTCCCAACAGAAGAATAACTATGGCTACACCTTC. Residues: CASSLAYRSQQKNNYGYTF. This chain uses TRBV7-2 with TRBJ1-2, with D maybe TRBD1 (5 bases). The germline gives CDR1 SGHTA, CDR2 FQGNSA. Trimming removed 0 bases at V and 1 base at J, with 21 bases between. The CDR3 spans 19 residues.

As concerns this clone: The conserved phenylalanine or tryptophan is not found at the CDR3 terminus, so this likely reflects a read error. Because the CDR3's place on the DNA is in doubt, the DNA is left out and the CDR3 is given as listed by TCRdb. V gene TRBV3-1 (or the pseudogene TRBV3-2) combines with J gene TRBJ1-4. The CDR3 totals 9 residues, both ends included. The germline V gene encodes CDR1 LGHDT and CDR2 YNNKEL (reference sequence). The CDR3 reads CASSQGGGA.

V and J are TRBV5-4 and TRBJ1-2, with 7 nucleotides matching TRBD1. The germline V gene encodes CDR1 SGHNT and CDR2 YYREEE (reference sequence). CDR3 length equals 14 residues. With V trimmed by 6 bases and J by 4 bases, 9 bases remained unmatched. The chain's CDR3 is CASTRGDSLYGYTF. The CDR3, as DNA: TGTGCCAGCACCCGGGGGGACAGCCTCTATGGCTACACCTTC.

In its sample, this clone was seen once. This chain joins TRBV7-2 and TRBJ2-6, with D possibly TRBD2 on 6 matching bases. Germline CDR1 SGHTA, CDR2 FQGNSA. V lost 7 bases and J 0 bases, leaving 10 bases between the germline ends. The CDR3 spans 15 residues. CDR3 region: CASTRDSSGANVLTF. CDR3 coding DNA: TGTGCCAGCACGAGGGACTCCTCTGGGGCCAACGTCCTGACTTTC.

The rearrangement links TRBV6-5 to TRBJ2-7; perhaps TRBD1 as D (6 bases). Trimming removed 0 bases at V and 0 bases at J, with 9 bases between. Looked up from germline, CDR1 is MNHEY and CDR2 is SVGAGI. The CDR3 runs 15 residues. The CDR3 spells CASSYSTDSSYEQYF. In DNA form, the CDR3 reads TGTGCCAGCAGTTACTCCACGGACAGCTCCTACGAGCAGTACTTC.